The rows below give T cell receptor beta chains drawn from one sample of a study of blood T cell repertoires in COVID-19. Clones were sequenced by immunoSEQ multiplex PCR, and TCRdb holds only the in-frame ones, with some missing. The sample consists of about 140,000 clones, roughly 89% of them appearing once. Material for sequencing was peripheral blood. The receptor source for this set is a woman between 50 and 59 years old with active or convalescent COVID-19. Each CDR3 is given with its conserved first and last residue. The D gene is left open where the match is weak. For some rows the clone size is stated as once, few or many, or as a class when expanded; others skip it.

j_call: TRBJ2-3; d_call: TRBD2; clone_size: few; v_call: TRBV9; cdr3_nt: TGTGCCAGCAGCGTAGGGACTAGCGGGAGCACAGATACGCAGTATTTT; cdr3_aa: CASSVGTSGSTDTQYF
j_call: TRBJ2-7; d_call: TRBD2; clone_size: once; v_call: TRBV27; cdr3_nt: TGTGCCAGCAGTTTGGCAGGACTAGCGGGGGGACCGACCTACGAGCAGTACTTC; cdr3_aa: CASSLAGLAGGPTYEQYF
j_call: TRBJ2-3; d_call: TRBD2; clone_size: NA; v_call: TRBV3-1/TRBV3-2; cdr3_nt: TGTGCCAGCAGCCAAGTAGCGGGGAACACAGATACGCAGTATTTT; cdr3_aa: CASSQVAGNTDTQYF
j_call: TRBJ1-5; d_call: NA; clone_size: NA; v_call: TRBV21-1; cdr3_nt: TGTGCCAGCAGTTTCTGGACAGGGGCGAGTATAGCAATCAATCCCCAGCATTTT; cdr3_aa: CASSFWTGASIAINPQHF
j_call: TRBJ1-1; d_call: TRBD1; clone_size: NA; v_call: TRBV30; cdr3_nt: TGTGCCTGGAGTTCGACAGGGAAGGCTGAAGCTTTCTTT; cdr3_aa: CAWSSTGKAEAFF
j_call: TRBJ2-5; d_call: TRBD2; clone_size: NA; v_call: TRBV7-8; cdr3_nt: TGTGCCAGCAGCTCCGCCGGGGGGGCAGGGGAGACCCAGTACTTC; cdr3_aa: CASSSAGGAGETQYF
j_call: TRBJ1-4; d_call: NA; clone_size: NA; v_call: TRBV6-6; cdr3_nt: TGTGCCAGCAGCCCCCAGGAAAAACTGTTTTTT; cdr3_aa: CASSPQEKLFF
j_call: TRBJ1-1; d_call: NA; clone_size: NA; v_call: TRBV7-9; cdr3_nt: TGTGCCAGCAGCCCGTTCCTAAGGGGAATCACTGAAGCTTTCTTT; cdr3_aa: CASSPFLRGITEAFF
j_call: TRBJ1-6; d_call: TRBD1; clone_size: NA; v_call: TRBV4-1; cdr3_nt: TGCGCCAGCAGCCAAGATTGGACAGGCGGTTATTCACCCCTCCACTTT; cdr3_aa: CASSQDWTGGYSPLHF
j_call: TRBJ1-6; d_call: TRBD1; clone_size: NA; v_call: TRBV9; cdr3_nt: TGTGCCAGCAGCCCCGCACAGGGGGCCAGTTCACCCCTCCACTTT; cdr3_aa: CASSPAQGASSPLHF
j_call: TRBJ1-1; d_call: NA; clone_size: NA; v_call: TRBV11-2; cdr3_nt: TGTGCCAGCAGCCGCTTGCAGGTGGGCACTGAAGCTTTCTTT; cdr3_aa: CASSRLQVGTEAFF
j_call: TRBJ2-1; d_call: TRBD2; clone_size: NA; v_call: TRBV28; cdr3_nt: TGTGCCAGCAGTCTAGCGGGAGGGTCCTACAATGAGCAGTTCTTC; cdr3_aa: CASSLAGGSYNEQFF
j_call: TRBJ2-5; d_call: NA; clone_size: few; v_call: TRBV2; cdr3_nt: TGTGCCAGCGGGGGGGGCCCGTGGGAGACCCAGTACTTC; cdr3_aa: CASGGGPWETQYF
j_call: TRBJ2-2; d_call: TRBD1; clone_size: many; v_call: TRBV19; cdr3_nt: TGTGCCACTGGACAGGGAATGAACACCGGGGAGCTGTTTTTT; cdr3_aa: CATGQGMNTGELFF
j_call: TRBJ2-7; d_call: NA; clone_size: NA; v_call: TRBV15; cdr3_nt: TGTGCCACCAGCAGAGGCCGACAGGTGGCCTACGAGCAGTACTTC; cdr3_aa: CATSRGRQVAYEQYF
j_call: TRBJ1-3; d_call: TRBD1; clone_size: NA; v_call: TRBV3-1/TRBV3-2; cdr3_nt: TGTGCCAGCAGCTACGCTTCAGGACAGGGCAGAAACACCATATATTTT; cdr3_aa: CASSYASGQGRNTIYF
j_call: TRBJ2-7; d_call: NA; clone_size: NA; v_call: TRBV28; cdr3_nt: TGTGCCAGCTCCCCCCGCGAGGGGGACCCAAGTTACGAGCAGTACTTC; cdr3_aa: CASSPREGDPSYEQYF
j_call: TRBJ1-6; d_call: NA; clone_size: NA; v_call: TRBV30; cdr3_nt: TGTGCCTGGATGGGCAGATATAATTCACCCCTCCACTTT; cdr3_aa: CAWMGRYNSPLHF
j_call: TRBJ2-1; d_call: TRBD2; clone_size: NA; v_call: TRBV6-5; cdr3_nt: TGTGCCAGCCTACCCGGACTAGCGGGGATCAATGAGCAGTTCTTC; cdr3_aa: CASLPGLAGINEQFF
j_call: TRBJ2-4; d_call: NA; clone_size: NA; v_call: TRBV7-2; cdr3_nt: TGTGCCAGCAGCCCTATTCACGAGGGCGGGAACATTCAGTACTTC; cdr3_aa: CASSPIHEGGNIQYF
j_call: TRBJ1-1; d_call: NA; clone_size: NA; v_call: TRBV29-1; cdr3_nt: TGCAGCGTTGTGGTCGGTGTCCAAAACACTGAAGCTTTCTTT; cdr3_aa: CSVVVGVQNTEAFF
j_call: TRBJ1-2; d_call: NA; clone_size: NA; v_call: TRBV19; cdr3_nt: TGTGCCAGTAGTATAGGGCAGGGGCCCTATGGCTACACCTTC; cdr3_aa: CASSIGQGPYGYTF
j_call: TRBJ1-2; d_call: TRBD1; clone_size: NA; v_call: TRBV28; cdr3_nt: TGTGCCAGCAGCATGGGACAGGGATATGGCTACACCTTC; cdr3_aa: CASSMGQGYGYTF
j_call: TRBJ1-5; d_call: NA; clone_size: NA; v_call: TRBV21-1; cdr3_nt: TGTGCCAGCAGCAAGGCCACGGACAGCAGAAATCAGCCCCAGCATTTT; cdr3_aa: CASSKATDSRNQPQHF
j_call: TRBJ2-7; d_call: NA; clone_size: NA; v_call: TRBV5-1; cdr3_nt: TGCGCCAGCAGCTGGGGACTTACCTACGAGCAGTACTTC; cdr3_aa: CASSWGLTYEQYF
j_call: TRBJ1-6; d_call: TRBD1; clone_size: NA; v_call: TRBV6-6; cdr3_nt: TGTGCCAGCAGAAGGACAGGGCTGGTCTCACCCCTCCACTTT; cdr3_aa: CASRRTGLVSPLHF
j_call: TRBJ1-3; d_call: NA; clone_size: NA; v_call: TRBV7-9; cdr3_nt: TGTGCCAGCAGCTTAGGCGGCTTTAACTCTGGAAACACCATATATTTT; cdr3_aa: CASSLGGFNSGNTIYF
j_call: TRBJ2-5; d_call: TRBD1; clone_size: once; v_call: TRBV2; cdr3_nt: TGTGCCAGCAGTGATTGGACAGGGGGCGGTGAGACCCAGTACTTC; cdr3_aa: CASSDWTGGGETQYF
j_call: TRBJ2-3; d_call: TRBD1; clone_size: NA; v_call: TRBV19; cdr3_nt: TGTGCCAGTAGTACGGCAGGGGGTGTAGATACGCAGTATTTT; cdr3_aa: CASSTAGGVDTQYF
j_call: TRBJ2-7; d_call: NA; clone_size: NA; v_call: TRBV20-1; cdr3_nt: TGCAGTGCTAGTCAACCCAGGGGAGGGGGAGAATTCTACGAGCAGTACTTC; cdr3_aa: CSASQPRGGGEFYEQYF
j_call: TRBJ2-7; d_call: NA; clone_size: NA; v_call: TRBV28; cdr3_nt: TGTGCCAGCAGTCCAGGGACTGGGTCCTACGAGCAGTACTTC; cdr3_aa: CASSPGTGSYEQYF
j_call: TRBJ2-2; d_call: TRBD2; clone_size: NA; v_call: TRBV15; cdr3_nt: TGTGCCACCAGCAGAGAACGGGGGGGCCCGGGGACCGGGGAGCTGTTTTTT; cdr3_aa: CATSRERGGPGTGELFF
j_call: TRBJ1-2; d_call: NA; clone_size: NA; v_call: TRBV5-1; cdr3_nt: TGCGCCAGCAGCAATCAGGCTTCCTACACCTTC; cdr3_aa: CASSNQASYTF
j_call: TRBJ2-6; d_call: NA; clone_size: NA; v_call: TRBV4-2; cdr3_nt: TGTGCCAGCAGCCCCCAGGGAGGGGCCAACGTCCTGACTTTC; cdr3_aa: CASSPQGGANVLTF
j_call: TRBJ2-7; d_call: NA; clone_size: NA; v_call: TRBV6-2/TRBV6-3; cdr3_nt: TGTGCCAGCAGCCAGGCCGGGGGGCCGTCCTACGAGCAGTACTTC; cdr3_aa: CASSQAGGPSYEQYF
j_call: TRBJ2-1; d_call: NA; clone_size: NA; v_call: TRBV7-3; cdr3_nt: TGTGCCAGCAGCCCGTTAGCGCTAAGTGAGCAGTTCTTC; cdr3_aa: CASSPLALSEQFF
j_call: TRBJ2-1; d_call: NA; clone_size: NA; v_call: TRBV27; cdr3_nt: TGTGCCAGCAGTTTGTCCGGGCTAGGAGCGGGACAACTTAACAATGAGCAGTTCTTC; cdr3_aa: CASSLSGLGAGQLNNEQFF
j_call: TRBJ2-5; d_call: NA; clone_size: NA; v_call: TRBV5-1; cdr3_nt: TGCGCCAGCAGCTTGGCGGGGATCCCTCAAGAGACCCAGTACTTC; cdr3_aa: CASSLAGIPQETQYF
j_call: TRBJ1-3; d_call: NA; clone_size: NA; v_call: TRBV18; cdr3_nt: TGTGCCAGCTCACCCCCCATGTCTGGCAGCTCTGGAAACACCATATATTTT; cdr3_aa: CASSPPMSGSSGNTIYF
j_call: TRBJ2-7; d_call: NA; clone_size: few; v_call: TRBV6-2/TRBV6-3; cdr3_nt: TGTGCCAGCAGTTACTCGGTTCCCTCGGGGGAGCAGTACTTC; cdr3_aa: CASSYSVPSGEQYF
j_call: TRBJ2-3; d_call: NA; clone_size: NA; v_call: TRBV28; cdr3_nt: TGTGCCAGCACCCCTGGGGAGCGCGGCACAGATACGCAGTATTTT; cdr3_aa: CASTPGERGTDTQYF
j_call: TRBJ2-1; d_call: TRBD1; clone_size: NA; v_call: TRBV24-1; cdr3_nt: TGTGCCACCAGTGATTTGGGGGGACAGAATCTCAATGAGCAGTTCTTC; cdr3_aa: CATSDLGGQNLNEQFF
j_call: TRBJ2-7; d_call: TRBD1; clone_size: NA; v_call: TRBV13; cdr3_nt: TGTGCCAGCAGCTTAGGGTCAAACAGGGGGCAGTCATGGGGTGAGCAGTACTTC; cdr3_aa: CASSLGSNRGQSWGEQYF
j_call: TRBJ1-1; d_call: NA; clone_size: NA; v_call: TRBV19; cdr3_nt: TGTGCCAGTAGTATCATACCCCCTACAGGGACAAACACTGAAGCTTTCTTT; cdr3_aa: CASSIIPPTGTNTEAFF
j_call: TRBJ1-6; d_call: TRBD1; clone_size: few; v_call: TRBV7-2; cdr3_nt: TGTGCCAGCACCCTACGCCAGGGGGCCGGTTCACCCCTCCACTTT; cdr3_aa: CASTLRQGAGSPLHF
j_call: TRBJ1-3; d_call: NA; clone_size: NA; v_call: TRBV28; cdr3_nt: TGTGCCAGCAGTACCGGGGGCTCTGGAAACACCATATATTTT; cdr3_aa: CASSTGGSGNTIYF
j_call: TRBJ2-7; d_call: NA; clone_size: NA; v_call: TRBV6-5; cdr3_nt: TGTGCCAGCAGTTATGACGGAGCCTACGAGCAGTACTTC; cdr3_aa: CASSYDGAYEQYF
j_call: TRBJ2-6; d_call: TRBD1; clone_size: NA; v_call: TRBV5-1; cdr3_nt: TGCGCCAGCAGCAGTGGACAGGGCACCTCTGGGGCCAACGTCCTGACTTTC; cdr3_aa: CASSSGQGTSGANVLTF
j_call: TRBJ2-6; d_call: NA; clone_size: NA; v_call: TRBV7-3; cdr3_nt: TGTGCCAGCAGCTTAACTTCAGGTTTTACCTCTGGGGCCAACGTCCTGACTTTC; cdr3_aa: CASSLTSGFTSGANVLTF
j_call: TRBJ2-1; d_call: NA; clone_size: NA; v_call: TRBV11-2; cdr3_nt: TGTGCCAGCAGCGCCAGGGGTGTACAGTTCTTC; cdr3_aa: CASSARGVQFF
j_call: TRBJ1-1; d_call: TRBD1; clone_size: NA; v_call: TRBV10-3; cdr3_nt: TGTGCCATCAGTGAGTCGGGTACAGGGGCCACTGAAGCTTTCTTT; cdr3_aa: CAISESGTGATEAFF
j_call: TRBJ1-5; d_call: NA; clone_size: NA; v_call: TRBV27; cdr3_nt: TGTGCCAGCAGTTTATATCCTATGGGGCCGGAGACTCCCAATCAGCCCCAGCATTTT; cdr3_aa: CASSLYPMGPETPNQPQHF
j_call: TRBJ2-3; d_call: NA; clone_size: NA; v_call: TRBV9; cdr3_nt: TGTGCCAGCAGTAATCCGGGACATCCGCAGTATTTT; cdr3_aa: CASSNPGHPQYF
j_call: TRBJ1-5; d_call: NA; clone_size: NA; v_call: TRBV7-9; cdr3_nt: TGTGCCAGCAGCTGGGGGGGAAGTGATCAGCCCCAGCATTTT; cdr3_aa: CASSWGGSDQPQHF
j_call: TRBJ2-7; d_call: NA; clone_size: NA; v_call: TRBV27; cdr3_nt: TGTGCCAGCAGTTTACTAAGAGGGTCCTACGAGCAGTACTTC; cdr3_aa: CASSLLRGSYEQYF
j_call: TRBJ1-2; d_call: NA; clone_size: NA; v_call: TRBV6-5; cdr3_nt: TGTGCCAGCAGAGACCCTGGCGGGGGGACCTATGGCTACACCTTC; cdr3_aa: CASRDPGGGTYGYTF
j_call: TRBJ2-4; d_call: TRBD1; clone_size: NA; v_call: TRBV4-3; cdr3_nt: TGCGCCAGCAGCCGGGACAGACAAGCCAAAAACATTCAGTACTTC; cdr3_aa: CASSRDRQAKNIQYF
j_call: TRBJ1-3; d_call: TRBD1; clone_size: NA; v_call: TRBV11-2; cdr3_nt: TGTGCCAGCAGCTTTCCCACAGGGGCCGGAAACACCATATATTTT; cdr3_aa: CASSFPTGAGNTIYF
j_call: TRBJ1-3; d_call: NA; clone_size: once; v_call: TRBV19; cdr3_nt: TGTGCCAGTAGTAAGGCGGGAACGGCGGGAAACACCATATATTTT; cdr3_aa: CASSKAGTAGNTIYF
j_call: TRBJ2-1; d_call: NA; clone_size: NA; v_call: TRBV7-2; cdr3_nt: TGTGCCAGCAGGCCCCCCGGGACTCCGAATGAGCAGTTCTTC; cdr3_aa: CASRPPGTPNEQFF